The rows below give T cell receptor beta chains drawn from one sample of a study of blood T cell repertoires in COVID-19. Method: immunoSEQ multiplex PCR; TCRdb's copy keeps in-frame clones and lacks some. The top ten hold 8.5% of the sample, which has 40,000 to 50,000 clones, 70% to 80% seen once. The sequenced sample consisted of peripheral blood. These receptor sequences come from a man between 70 and 80 years old with active or convalescent COVID-19. The CDR3 runs from the conserved cysteine through the conserved F or W. A D gene is named only where the DNA matches it firmly. Clone size is not always given. Where it is, it says once, few, many or a class for expanded clones.

>NA|TRBJ2-3|TRBD2|TRBV7-2
CASSFYGGLQDTQYF
TGTGCCAGCAGCTTTTACGGGGGGTTGCAAGATACGCAGTATTTT
>NA|TRBJ1-6|TRBD1|TRBV7-9
CASSPQDRVSSPLHF
TGTGCCAGCAGCCCCCAGGACAGGGTCAGCTCACCCCTCCACTTT
>NA|TRBJ2-5|NA|TRBV3-1/TRBV3-2
CASSQGGGQGYF
TGTGCCAGCAGCCAAGGGGGGGGCCAAGGATACTTC
>NA|TRBJ1-1|NA|TRBV30
CAWSVGGGYTEAFF
TGTGCCTGGAGTGTAGGAGGAGGTTACACTGAAGCTTTCTTT
>once|TRBJ1-1|NA|TRBV4-2
CASSPQEQGLKAFF
TGTGCCAGCAGCCCCCAGGAGCAGGGCCTTAAAGCTTTCTTT
>NA|TRBJ1-2|NA|TRBV5-4
CASSFLELRGYTF
TGTGCCAGCAGCTTTTTAGAGCTTCGGGGCTACACCTTC
>NA|TRBJ1-1|TRBD1|TRBV19
CASSTAAGGTEAFF
TGTGCCAGTAGTACCGCCGCAGGGGGCACTGAAGCTTTCTTT
>NA|TRBJ2-7|TRBD1|TRBV5-1
CASSFSPGQGNEQYF
TGCGCCAGCAGCTTCTCTCCGGGACAGGGGAACGAGCAGTACTTC
>NA|TRBJ1-3|TRBD1|TRBV2
CASSEGQLDVDTIYF
TGTGCCAGCAGTGAGGGACAGCTGGACGTGGACACCATATATTTT
>NA|TRBJ1-2|NA|TRBV19
CASTRFDRSSGYTF
TGTGCCAGTACCCGCTTCGACAGGTCGTCTGGCTACACCTTC
>NA|TRBJ1-1|TRBD1|TRBV10-1
CASSGEGQQELNTEAFF
TGCGCCAGCAGTGGAGAGGGACAGCAGGAATTGAACACTGAAGCTTTCTTT
>NA|TRBJ2-2|NA|TRBV9
CASSLPTPGGELFF
TGTGCCAGCAGCCTCCCCACCCCGGGCGGGGAGCTGTTTTTT
>few|TRBJ2-5|TRBD2|TRBV27
CASSPRGQETQYF
TGTGCCAGCAGTCCGCGGGGGCAAGAGACCCAGTACTTC
>NA|TRBJ2-6|NA|TRBV28
CASGPVDGANVLTF
TGTGCCAGCGGGCCAGTAGATGGGGCCAACGTCCTGACTTTC
>NA|TRBJ2-5|TRBD1|TRBV18
CASSPRQGETQYF
TGTGCCAGCTCACCACGACAGGGAGAGACCCAGTACTTC
>NA|TRBJ1-2|NA|TRBV29-1
CSVDGRAYGYTF
TGCAGCGTTGACGGGAGGGCATATGGCTACACCTTC
>NA|TRBJ2-3|NA|TRBV5-4
CASSFPQTGSTDTQYF
TGTGCCAGCAGCTTTCCCCAGACAGGAAGCACAGATACGCAGTATTTT
>many|TRBJ2-3|NA|TRBV9
CASSLYPGETDTQYF
TGTGCCAGCAGCCTCTATCCCGGGGAAACAGATACGCAGTATTTT
>few|TRBJ1-1|NA|TRBV29-1
CSVVPGRTEAFF
TGCAGCGTTGTACCAGGGCGGACTGAAGCTTTCTTT
>NA|TRBJ1-5|TRBD1|TRBV12-5
CASGLVRGTGEHSNQPQHF
TGTGCTAGTGGTTTGGTACGTGGGACAGGGGAACATAGCAATCAGCCCCAGCATTTT
>NA|TRBJ2-1|NA|TRBV11-2
CASSWGRAGNEQFF
TGTGCCAGCAGCTGGGGCAGGGCTGGCAATGAGCAGTTCTTC
>NA|TRBJ2-7|TRBD2|TRBV19
CASSIGPAGGYEQYF
TGTGCCAGTAGTATAGGGCCGGCGGGGGGATACGAGCAGTACTTC
>NA|TRBJ2-1|TRBD2|TRBV4-2
CASSQEGSGGAGEQFF
TGTGCCAGCAGCCAAGAGGGCAGCGGGGGGGCCGGTGAGCAGTTCTTC
>NA|TRBJ1-4|NA|TRBV28
CASSLADVHEKLFF
TGTGCCAGCAGTTTAGCGGATGTCCATGAAAAACTGTTTTTT
>few|TRBJ1-4|TRBD1|TRBV7-9
CASSFGWTGVTNEKLFF
TGTGCCAGCAGCTTCGGGTGGACAGGAGTTACTAATGAAAAACTGTTTTTT
>NA|TRBJ2-1|NA|TRBV28
CASSLSDRRDEQFF
TGTGCCAGCAGTTTATCGGACAGGAGGGATGAGCAGTTCTTC
>many|TRBJ1-1|NA|TRBV14
CASSPQFGGAFF
TGTGCCAGCAGCCCGCAGTTCGGAGGAGCTTTCTTT
>NA|TRBJ1-2|TRBD1|TRBV6-6
CASSYSIGTGDYGYTF
TGTGCCAGCAGTTACTCGATAGGGACAGGGGACTATGGCTACACCTTC
>NA|TRBJ1-1|NA|TRBV28
CASGNREPGTEAFF
TGTGCCAGTGGGAACAGGGAACCAGGCACTGAAGCTTTCTTT
>NA|TRBJ1-4|NA|TRBV3-1/TRBV3-2
CASSQVANEKLFF
TGTGCCAGCAGCCAAGTAGCAAATGAAAAACTGTTTTTT
>few|TRBJ1-5|TRBD1|TRBV19
CASSIGQGLNQPQHF
TGTGCCAGTAGTATCGGACAGGGGCTAAATCAGCCCCAGCATTTT
>few|TRBJ1-2|TRBD1|TRBV4-1
CASSATGGTNYGYTF
TGCGCCAGCAGCGCTACAGGGGGCACCAACTATGGCTACACCTTC
>few|TRBJ1-4|NA|TRBV10-1
CASSESASNEKLFF
TGCGCCAGCAGTGAGTCGGCTTCGAACGAAAAACTGTTTTTT
>once|TRBJ2-5|TRBD1|TRBV7-9
CASSTYRGQETQYF
TGTGCCAGCAGCACATACAGGGGTCAAGAGACCCAGTACTTC
>once|TRBJ2-7|NA|TRBV6-2/TRBV6-3
CASSYLRNYEQYF
TGTGCCAGCAGTTATCTCCGTAACTACGAGCAGTACTTC
>once|TRBJ2-4|TRBD2|TRBV6-1
CASSEGGRGLAKNIQYF
TGTGCCAGCAGTGAAGGCGGGAGAGGACTAGCCAAAAACATTCAGTACTTC
>NA|TRBJ2-1|NA|TRBV10-1
CATSRTEGQGKEQFF
TGCGCCACCAGCAGGACCGAGGGCCAAGGAAAGGAGCAGTTCTTC
>NA|TRBJ1-2|TRBD1|TRBV7-9
CASSLAEGGGRDTF
TGTGCCAGCAGCTTAGCAGAAGGGGGCGGAAGGGACACCTTC
>once|TRBJ2-7|NA|TRBV6-5
CASSFLLDEQYF
TGTGCCAGCAGTTTCCTACTTGACGAGCAGTACTTC
>NA|TRBJ2-5|NA|TRBV9
CASSVALSTDFGAQYF
TGTGCCAGCAGCGTAGCTTTATCGACGGATTTCGGAGCCCAGTACTTC
>NA|TRBJ2-1|NA|TRBV6-5
CASTFTGVGFNEQFF
TGTGCCAGCACCTTCACCGGGGTTGGGTTCAATGAGCAGTTCTTC